One T cell receptor (beta chain) is described in this entry. The record originates from a study of blood T cell repertoires in COVID-19. Between the trimmed V and J ends, which lost 1 base and 5 bases, there was a span of 9 bases. The CDR3 has 14 amino acids. Germline CDR1 SGHAT, CDR2 FQNNGV. Here immunoSEQ multiplex PCR was the method, and the copy in TCRdb shows in-frame clones only, minus some. The sample yields roughly 220,000 clones, roughly 90% seen once. Specimen: PBMCs or T cells enriched from blood (not recorded which). The receptor was derived from a middle-aged woman with acute COVID-19. The chain has TRBV11-2 and TRBJ2-1; D uncertain. CDR3 amino acids: CASSLGLLNNEQFF. The CDR3 bases are TGTGCCAGCAGCTTAGGGCTGCTCAACAATGAGCAGTTCTTC.